The 15 T cell receptor beta chains below were found in one sample sequenced in a study of blood T cell repertoires in COVID-19. Produced via immunoSEQ multiplex PCR; TCRdb's table is partial and in-frame only. This sample carries 310,000 or so clones, 88% of them seen once, and the ten largest clones take 3.5% to 4.5%. Sequenced: peripheral blood. These TCRs come from a woman aged 45 to 65 with active or convalescent COVID-19.

The chain links TRBV19 to TRBJ1-1, with D unclear. V gave up 2 bases and J gave up 4 bases, with 17 bases separating them. The germline gives CDR1 LNHDA, CDR2 SQIVND (reference sequence). This CDR3 comprises 16 residues. DNA for the CDR3: TGTGCCAGTAGTATACCCTCCGAGGGCTGGGTCACTGAAGCTTTCTTT. This encodes CASSIPSEGWVTEAFF.

The chain combines TRBV5-6 with TRBJ2-2; a weak D match, TRBD2 (6 bases). Germline CDR1 is SGHDT and CDR2 is YYEEEE. The ends were cut back, 2 bases at V and 4 bases at J, with 12 bases in the middle. The CDR3 covers 15 residues. The DNA for the CDR3 is TGTGCCAGCAGCTTCGCGGGGTTCGGCACCGGGGAGCTGTTTTTT. Its protein is CASSFAGFGTGELFF.

This chain links TRBV27 with TRBJ1-2; 7 bases agree with TRBD1. The CDR3 length is 13 residues. Germline assignment: CDR1 MNHEY and CDR2 SMNVEV (reference sequence). The junction had 4 bases not matched to a gene; V was cut back by 5 bases and J by 4 bases. Here the CDR3 reads CASSQWTGYGYTF. In DNA, the CDR3 is TGTGCCAGCAGTCAATGGACAGGCTATGGCTACACCTTC.

The chain is built from TRBV19 and TRBJ1-2; D remains ambiguous. The length of the CDR3 is 15 residues. V lost 5 bases and J 6 bases, leaving 19 bases between the germline ends. Per the germline V gene, CDR1 is LNHDA and CDR2 is SQIVND (reference sequence). The CDR3, as DNA: TGTGCCAGTAGTTTAGGCCAGCTACCCGGGGATGGCTACACCTTC. This translates into CASSLGQLPGDGYTF.

The rearrangement joins TRBV7-2 to TRBJ2-7, with 11 nucleotides matching TRBD1. Germline CDR1 and CDR2: SGHTA and FQGNSA. The CDR3 is made up of 16 amino acids. The J segment lost 3 bases and the V segment lost 5 bases, leaving 9 bases of the junction unmatched. As DNA, the CDR3 is TGTGCCAGCAGCCCAAAGCCGGGACAGGGGGGCTACGAGCAGTACTTC. Its protein is CASSPKPGQGGYEQYF.

The V gene is TRBV21-1, the J gene TRBJ1-1; the D call in the table, TRBD1, was not verified against the DNA. TRBV21-1 is flagged as a pseudogene. The CDR3 extends over 18 amino acids. The CDR3 bases are TGTGCCAGCAGCAAAGCGCTATCCAGACAGGGGTCGAACACTGAAGCTTTCTTT. Residues: CASSKALSRQGSNTEAFF.

The count of this clone is one. The genes are TRBV4-1 and TRBJ1-6; perhaps TRBD1 as D (5 bases). V shed 2 bases and J shed 9 bases, with 17 bases lying between them. The CDR3 has 16 amino acids. CDR1 and CDR2 (germline): MGHRA, YSYEKL. CDR3 DNA sequence: TGCGCCAGCAGCCAAAGCCGGACAATCGAGGTTTCACCCCTCCACTTT. This gives the protein CASSQSRTIEVSPLHF.

This chain joins TRBV28 and TRBJ2-7, with D perhaps TRBD2 (6 bases). CDR1 is MDHEN and CDR2 is SYDVKM in the germline V gene. The germline V and J ends were trimmed by 6 bases and 3 bases, with 21 bases remaining between them. The CDR3 loop spans 16 amino acids. CDR3 in amino acids: CASSRRQGLANYEQYF. DNA of the CDR3: TGTGCCAGCAGCCGACGTCAGGGTCTAGCGAACTACGAGCAGTACTTC.

This chain uses TRBV5-1 with TRBJ2-1, with 10 bases identical to TRBD2. The J segment lost 16 bases and the V segment lost 4 bases, leaving 17 bases of the junction unmatched. This CDR3 has 15 amino acids. Germline V gene lookup returns CDR1 SGHRS and CDR2 YFSETQ. CDR3 nucleotides: TGCGCCAGCAGCGAAGCCGGGACTAGCGTCTTCCGGGAATTCTTC. Translation: CASSEAGTSVFREFF.

V is TRBV6-2 or TRBV6-3 and J is TRBJ2-3; TRBD2 is a possible D gene (5 bases). Deletions cut 1 base from V and 1 base from J, with 6 bases between. The CDR3 sequence is 14 residues long. The germline V gene has CDR1 MNHEY and CDR2 SVGEGT. The CDR3 region has the DNA TGTGCCAGCAGTTACTATAGCGGCACAGATACGCAGTATTTT. Encoded protein: CASSYYSGTDTQYF.

This rearrangement joins TRBV19 to TRBJ1-1; D may be TRBD1 (6 bases). Trimming removed 9 bases at V and 6 bases at J, with 11 bases between. Germline CDR1 is LNHDA and CDR2 is SQIVND (reference sequence). There are 11 residues in the CDR3. Written as DNA, the CDR3 is TGTGCCAGCAAAAACAGGGCTGAAGCTTTCTTT. Protein: CASKNRAEAFF.

The V call is TRBV27, the J call TRBJ1-1; D call uncertain. Trimming removed 2 bases from V and 1 base from J, with 11 bases in between. The CDR3 spans 15 residues. Germline V gene lookup returns CDR1 MNHEY and CDR2 SMNVEV (reference sequence). The DNA of the CDR3 is TGTGCCAGCAGTTTAGAGGCAGTGACGAACACTGAAGCTTTCTTT. This sequence encodes CASSLEAVTNTEAFF.

The chain joins TRBV6-5 to TRBJ1-6; D gene ambiguous. Germline V lookup: CDR1 MNHEY, CDR2 SVGAGI. The V end was cut by 6 bases, the J end by 8 bases, with 14 bases between. This CDR3 is 14 amino acids long. CDR3 in amino acids: CASREAAGDSPLHF. CDR3 nucleotide sequence: TGTGCCAGCAGGGAGGCGGCTGGTGATTCACCCCTCCACTTT.

The rearrangement links TRBV5-1 to TRBJ1-1, with TRBD1 identical over 8 bases. V lost 4 bases to trimming and J lost 1 base; unmatched junction nucleotides: 12. Germline CDR1 SGHRS, CDR2 YFSETQ. CDR3 size: 17 residues. The CDR3 nucleotides read TGCGCCAGCAGCCGGACAGGGACGGATAGGGCGAACACTGAAGCTTTCTTT. Its translation is CASSRTGTDRANTEAFF.

The CDR3 DNA follows: TGTGCCAGTAGTATCGGGCAGGGGGCGTCTGGCTACACCTTC. Translating it yields CASSIGQGASGYTF. The V gene is TRBV19, the J gene TRBJ1-2, with TRBD1 matching over 8 bases. Germline CDR1 reads LNHDA; CDR2 reads SQIVND (reference sequence). CDR3 length: 14 residues. Trimming removed 3 bases from V and 7 bases from J; junction bases left unmatched: 7.